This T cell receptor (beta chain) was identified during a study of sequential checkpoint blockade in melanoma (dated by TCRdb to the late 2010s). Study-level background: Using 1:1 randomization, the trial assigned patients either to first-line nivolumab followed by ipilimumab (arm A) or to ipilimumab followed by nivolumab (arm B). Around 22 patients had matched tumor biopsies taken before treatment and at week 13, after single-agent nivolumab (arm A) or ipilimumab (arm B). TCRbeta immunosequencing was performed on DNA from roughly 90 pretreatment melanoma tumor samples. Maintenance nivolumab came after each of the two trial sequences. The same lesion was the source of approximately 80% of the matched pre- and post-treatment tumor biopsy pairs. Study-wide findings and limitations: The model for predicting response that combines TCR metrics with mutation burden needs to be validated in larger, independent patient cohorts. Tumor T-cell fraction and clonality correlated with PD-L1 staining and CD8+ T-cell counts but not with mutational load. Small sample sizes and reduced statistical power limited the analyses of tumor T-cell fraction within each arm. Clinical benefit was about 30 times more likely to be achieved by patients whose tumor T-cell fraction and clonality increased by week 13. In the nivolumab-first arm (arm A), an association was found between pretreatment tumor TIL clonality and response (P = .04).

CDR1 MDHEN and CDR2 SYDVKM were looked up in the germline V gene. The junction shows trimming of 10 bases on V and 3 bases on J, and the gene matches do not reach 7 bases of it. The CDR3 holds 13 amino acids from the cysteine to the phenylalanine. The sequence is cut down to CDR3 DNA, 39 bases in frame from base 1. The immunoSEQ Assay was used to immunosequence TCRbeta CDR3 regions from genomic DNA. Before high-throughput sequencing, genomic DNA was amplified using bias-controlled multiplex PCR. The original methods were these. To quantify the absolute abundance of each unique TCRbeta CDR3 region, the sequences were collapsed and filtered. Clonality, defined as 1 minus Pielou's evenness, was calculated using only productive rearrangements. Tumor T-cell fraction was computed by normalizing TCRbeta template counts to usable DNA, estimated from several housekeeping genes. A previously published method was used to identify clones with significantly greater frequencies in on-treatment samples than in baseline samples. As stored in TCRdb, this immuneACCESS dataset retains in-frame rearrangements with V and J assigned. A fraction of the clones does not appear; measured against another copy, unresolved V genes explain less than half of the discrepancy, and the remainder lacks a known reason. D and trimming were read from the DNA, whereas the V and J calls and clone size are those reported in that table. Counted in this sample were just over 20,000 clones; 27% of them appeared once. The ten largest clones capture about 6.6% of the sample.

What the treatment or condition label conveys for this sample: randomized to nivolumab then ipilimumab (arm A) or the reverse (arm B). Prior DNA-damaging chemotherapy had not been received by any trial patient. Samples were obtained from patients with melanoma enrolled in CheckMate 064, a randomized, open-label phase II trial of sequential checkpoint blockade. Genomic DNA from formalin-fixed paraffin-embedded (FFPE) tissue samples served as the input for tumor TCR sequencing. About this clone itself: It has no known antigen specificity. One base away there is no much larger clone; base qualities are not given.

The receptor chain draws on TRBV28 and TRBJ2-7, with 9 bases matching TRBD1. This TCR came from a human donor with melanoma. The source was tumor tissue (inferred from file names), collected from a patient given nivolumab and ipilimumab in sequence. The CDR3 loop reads CATTTGGVYEQYF. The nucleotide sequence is TGTGCCACCACGACAGGGGGGGTCTACGAGCAGTACTTC.